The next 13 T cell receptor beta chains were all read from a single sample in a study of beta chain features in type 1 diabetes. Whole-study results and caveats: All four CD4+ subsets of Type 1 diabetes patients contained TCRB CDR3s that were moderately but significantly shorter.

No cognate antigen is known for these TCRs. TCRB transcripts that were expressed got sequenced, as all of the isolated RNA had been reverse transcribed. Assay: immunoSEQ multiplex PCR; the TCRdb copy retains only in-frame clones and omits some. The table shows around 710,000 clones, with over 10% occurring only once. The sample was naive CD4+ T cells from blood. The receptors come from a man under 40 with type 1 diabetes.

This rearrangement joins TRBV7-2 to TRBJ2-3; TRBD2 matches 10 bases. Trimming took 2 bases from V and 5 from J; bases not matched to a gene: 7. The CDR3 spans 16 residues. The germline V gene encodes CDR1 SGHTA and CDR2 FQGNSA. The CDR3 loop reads CASSLRAGGRGDTQYF. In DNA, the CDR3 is TGTGCCAGCAGCTTACGAGCGGGGGGGCGTGGAGATACGCAGTATTTT.

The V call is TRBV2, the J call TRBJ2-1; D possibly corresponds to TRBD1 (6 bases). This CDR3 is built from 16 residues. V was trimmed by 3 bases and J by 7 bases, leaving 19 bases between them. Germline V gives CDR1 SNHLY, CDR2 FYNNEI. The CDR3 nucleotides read TGTGCCAGCAGTGACTCGGGACAACGACCGGGGAATGAGCAGTTCTTC. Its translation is CASSDSGQRPGNEQFF.

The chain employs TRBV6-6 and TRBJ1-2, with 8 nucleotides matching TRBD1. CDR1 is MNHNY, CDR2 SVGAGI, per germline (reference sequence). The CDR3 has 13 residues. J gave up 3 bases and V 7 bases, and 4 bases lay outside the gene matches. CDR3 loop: CASKLTGDYGYTF. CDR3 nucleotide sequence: TGTGCCAGCAAACTGACAGGGGACTATGGCTACACCTTC.

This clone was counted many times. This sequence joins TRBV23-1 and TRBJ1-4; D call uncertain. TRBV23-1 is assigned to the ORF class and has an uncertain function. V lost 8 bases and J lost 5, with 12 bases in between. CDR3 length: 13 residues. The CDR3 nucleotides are TGCGCCAGCCGCGGGTCCTTAAATGAAAAACTGTTTTTT. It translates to CASRGSLNEKLFF.

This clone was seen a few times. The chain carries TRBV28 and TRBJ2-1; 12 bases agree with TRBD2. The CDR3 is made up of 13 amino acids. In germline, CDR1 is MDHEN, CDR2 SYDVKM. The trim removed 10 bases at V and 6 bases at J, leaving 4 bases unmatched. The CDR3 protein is CAILAGGRNEQFF. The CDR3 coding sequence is TGTGCCATCCTAGCGGGGGGGCGCAATGAGCAGTTCTTC.

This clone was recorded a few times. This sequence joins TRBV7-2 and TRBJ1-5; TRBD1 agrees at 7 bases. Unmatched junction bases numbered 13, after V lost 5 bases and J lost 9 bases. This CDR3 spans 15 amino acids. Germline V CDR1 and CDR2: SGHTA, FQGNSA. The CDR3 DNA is TGTGCCAGCAGCCCTCGGGTCAGGGGGGGTGGGCCCCAGCATTTT. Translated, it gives CASSPRVRGGGPQHF.

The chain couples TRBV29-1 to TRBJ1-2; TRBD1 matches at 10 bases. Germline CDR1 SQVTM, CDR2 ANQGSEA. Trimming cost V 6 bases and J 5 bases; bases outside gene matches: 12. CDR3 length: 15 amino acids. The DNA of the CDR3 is TGCAGCGTGGCACCGGGACAGGGGACCCCGTATGGCTACACCTTC. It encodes CSVAPGQGTPYGYTF.

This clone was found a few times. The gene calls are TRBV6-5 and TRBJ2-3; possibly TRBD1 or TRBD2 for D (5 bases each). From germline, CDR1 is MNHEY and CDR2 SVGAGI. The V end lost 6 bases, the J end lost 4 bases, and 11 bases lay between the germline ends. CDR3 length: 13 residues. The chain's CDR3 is CASRGRGADTQYF. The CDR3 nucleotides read TGTGCCAGCAGAGGCCGGGGCGCAGATACGCAGTATTTT.

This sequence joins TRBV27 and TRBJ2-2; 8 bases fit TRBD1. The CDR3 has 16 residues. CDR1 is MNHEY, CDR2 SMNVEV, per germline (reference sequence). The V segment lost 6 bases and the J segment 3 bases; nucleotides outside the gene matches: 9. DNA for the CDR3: TGTGCCAGCAGGCAAAAGGACAGGGTGCACACCGGGGAGCTGTTTTTT. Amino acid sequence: CASRQKDRVHTGELFF.

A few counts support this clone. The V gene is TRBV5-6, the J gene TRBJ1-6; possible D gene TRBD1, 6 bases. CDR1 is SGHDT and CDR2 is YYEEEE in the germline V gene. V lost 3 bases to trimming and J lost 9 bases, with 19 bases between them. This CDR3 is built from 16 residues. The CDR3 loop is CASSWGTGSQLSPLHF. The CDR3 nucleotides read TGTGCCAGCAGCTGGGGTACAGGGTCCCAACTTTCACCCCTCCACTTT.

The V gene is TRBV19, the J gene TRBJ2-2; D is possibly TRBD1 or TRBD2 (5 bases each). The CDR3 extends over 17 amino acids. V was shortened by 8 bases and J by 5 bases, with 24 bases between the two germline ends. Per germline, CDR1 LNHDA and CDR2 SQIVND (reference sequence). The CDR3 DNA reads TGTGCCAGTGATCCGGGACGTAAAGGTTGGCGTACCGGGGAGCTGTTTTTT. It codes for CASDPGRKGWRTGELFF.

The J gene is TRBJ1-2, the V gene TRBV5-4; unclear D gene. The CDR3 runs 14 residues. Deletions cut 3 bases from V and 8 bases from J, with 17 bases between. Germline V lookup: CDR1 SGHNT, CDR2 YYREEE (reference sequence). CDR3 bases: TGTGCCAGCAGCTCCCGAGTCGGGGTGGGAGGCTACACCTTC. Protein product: CASSSRVGVGGYTF.

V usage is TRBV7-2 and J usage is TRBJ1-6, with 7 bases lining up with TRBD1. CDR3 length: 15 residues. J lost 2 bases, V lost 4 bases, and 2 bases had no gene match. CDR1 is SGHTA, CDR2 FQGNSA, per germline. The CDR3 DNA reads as TGTGCCAGCAGCTACGACAGGGCCTATAATTCACCCCTCCACTTT. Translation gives CASSYDRAYNSPLHF.